This TCR beta chain was obtained from a study of T cells after posttransplantation cyclophosphamide. Data came from immunoSEQ multiplex PCR; TCRdb stores just in-frame clones and leaves some out. Observed in the sample are 23,000 or so clones, none of them singletons. The study, taken as a whole, reports: Tissue-infiltrating T cells from skin or gut overlapped little with blood T cells. Recipient CMV seropositivity and CMV reactivation strongly tracked TRB clonality. Later blood repertoires were often dominated by clones from the donor CD8+ memory compartment.

This clone was counted many times. Its antigen is as yet unknown. Treatment was busulfan-fludarabine conditioning, a marrow graft, and cyclophosphamide on days +3 and +4. The germline V gene encodes CDR1 MNHNS and CDR2 SASEGT. Trimming removed 3 bases at V and 6 bases at J, with 6 bases between. The length of the CDR3 is 11 residues. This specimen was PBMCs, taken after allogeneic stem cell transplant with posttransplant cyclophosphamide. The chain couples TRBV6-1 to TRBJ2-7; D remains ambiguous. This clonotype originated in a male patient in his late teens or twenties who received an allogeneic stem cell transplant from a related donor, was CMV-positive, and had no GVHD. T cells may partly derive from the graft donor. CDR3 loop: CASSDLLEQYF. The CDR3 coding sequence is TGTGCCAGCAGTGACCTACTCGAGCAGTACTTC.